A single sample gave rise to the 13 T cell receptor beta chains below, sequenced in a study of shared clonotypes between healthy human individuals (dated by TCRdb to the early 2020s). CD8 naive samples were obtained by positive selection for CCR7 among CD45RO-negative cells, yielding a CD45RA+CCR7+ population from which TemRA cells were excluded. Libraries were built with the immunoSEQ multiplex PCR assay. The table comes from immuneACCESS by way of TCRdb, which keeps in-frame sequences with V and J called. Part of the clones is missing from these tables; in studies checked, under half for an unresolved V gene and the rest for unknown reasons. The sample profile shows about 2.1 million clones; 90% to 95% of them were found once. The ten largest make up 1.5% to 2% of the sample. The sequencing input was naive CD8+ T cells from PBMCs. This specimen's cell subset or site label, per the study, means: CD45RA+CCR7+. All receptors derive from a man aged 18 to 35 in good health. Some clones in this sample may be carry-over from other donors' samples.

J is TRBJ2-1 and V is TRBV29-1; D might be TRBD1 (5 bases). Germline loops: CDR1 SQVTM, CDR2 ANQGSEA. CDR3 length: 12 residues. V was pared by 8 bases and J by 6 bases, with 14 bases between. DNA for the CDR3: TGCAGCACTGGGAAGGGGCGCAATGAGCAGTTCTTC. This sequence encodes CSTGKGRNEQFF.

V gene TRBV7-2 combines with J gene TRBJ2-5, with a possible D match to TRBD1 (6 bases). Germline V gene data show CDR1 as SGHTA and CDR2 as FQGNSA. This CDR3 has 15 amino acids. Trimming left V 4 bases short and J 1 base short, with 13 bases between. The CDR3 protein is CASSSAVTGQETQYF. CDR3 coding DNA: TGTGCCAGCAGCTCCGCAGTGACAGGCCAAGAGACCCAGTACTTC.

The chain has TRBV14 and TRBJ1-4; perhaps TRBD1 as D (5 bases). V was shortened by 1 base and J by 5 bases, with 14 bases between the two germline ends. Germline-derived CDR1 and CDR2 are SGHDN and FVKESK. The CDR3 is 16 amino acids. The CDR3 protein is CASSQVRGTRNEKLFF. As DNA, the CDR3 is TGTGCCAGCAGCCAAGTTCGGGGGACTAGGAATGAAAAACTGTTTTTT. The full variable domain, in which reference TRBV14 and TRBJ1-4 provide the parts outside the CDR3, is EAGVTQFPSHSVIEKGQTVTLRCDPISGHDNLYWYRRVMGKEIKFLLHFVKESKQDESGMPNNRFLAERTGGTYSTLKVQPAELEDSGVYFCASSQVRGTRNEKLFFGSGTQLSVL.

The chain joins TRBV9 to TRBJ1-5; D gene uncertain. This CDR3 is 13 amino acids long. The germline V gene encodes CDR1 SGDLS and CDR2 YYNGEE. Trimming removed 1 base at V and 5 bases at J, with 7 bases between. The CDR3 sequence is CASSVNEHQPQHF. The CDR3 region has the DNA TGTGCCAGCAGCGTAAATGAGCATCAGCCCCAGCATTTT.

V and J are TRBV7-9 and TRBJ2-1; D gene unclear. The V gene lost 4 bases and the J gene lost 10 bases, with 8 bases spanning the gap. The CDR3 is made up of 11 amino acids. CDR1 and CDR2 from the germline V gene are SEHNR and FQNEAQ (reference sequence). The CDR3 sequence is CASSSMREQFF. CDR3 nucleotide sequence: TGTGCCAGCAGCTCAATGAGGGAGCAGTTCTTC.

The chain joins TRBV29-1 to TRBJ2-3, with TRBD1 as a possible D gene (5 bases). The CDR3 is made up of 14 amino acids. CDR1 and CDR2 from the germline V gene are SQVTM and ANQGSEA. V lost 3 bases and J lost 1, with 11 bases in between. CDR3 region: CSVETVSGTDTQYF. CDR3 coding DNA: TGCAGCGTTGAGACAGTTTCGGGCACAGATACGCAGTATTTT.

This rearrangement joins TRBV28 to TRBJ2-4, with unresolved D. The V end lost 5 bases, the J end lost 7 bases, and 12 bases lay between the germline ends. Germline CDR1 is MDHEN and CDR2 is SYDVKM. This CDR3 has 13 amino acids. This CDR3 reads CASSPSNWNIQYF. CDR3 bases: TGTGCCAGCAGTCCCAGTAATTGGAACATTCAGTACTTC.

This chain uses TRBV27 with TRBJ1-2, with 9 bases fitting TRBD1. This CDR3 has 15 residues. Germline trimming cut 4 bases from V and 6 bases from J; bases unmatched to any gene: 9. CDR1 and CDR2 from the germline V gene are MNHEY and SMNVEV (reference sequence). The CDR3 loop reads CASSSRTGAQNGYTF. The CDR3 bases are TGTGCCAGCAGTTCACGGACAGGGGCCCAGAATGGCTACACCTTC.

The chain joins TRBV6-1 to TRBJ1-2; D is unclear. V lost 0 bases, J lost 5 bases, and 13 bases lay in between. This CDR3 region has 15 residues. The germline CDR1 and CDR2 sequences are MNHNS and SASEGT. As DNA, the CDR3 is TGTGCCAGCAGTGAAGCGTGGGCGCTGCAATATGGCTACACCTTC. The encoded protein is CASSEAWALQYGYTF.

This clone was seen a few times. The sample contains more than one DNA sequence encoding this CDR3. V usage is TRBV27 and J usage is TRBJ1-1; no firm D call. The CDR3 runs to 13 residues. V lost 0 bases to trimming and J lost 1 base, with 3 bases between them. CDR1 and CDR2 from the germline V gene are MNHEY and SMNVEV (reference sequence). CDR3 nucleotide sequence: TGTGCCAGCAGTTTATCAGCGAACACTGAAGCTTTCTTT. It encodes CASSLSANTEAFF.

This chain links TRBV5-1 with TRBJ2-7, with D maybe TRBD1 (6 bases). The CDR3 has 17 residues. Trimming cost V 0 bases and J 0 bases, with 16 bases left between them. Per germline, CDR1 SGHRS and CDR2 YFSETQ. The CDR3 sequence is CASSLAYLIGGSYEQYF. CDR3 DNA: TGCGCCAGCAGCTTGGCTTATCTTATAGGGGGCTCCTACGAGCAGTACTTC.

J is TRBJ1-4 and V is TRBV7-9; D is perhaps TRBD1 (5 bases). Germline V CDR1 and CDR2: SEHNR, FQNEAQ (reference sequence). The CDR3 extends over 14 amino acids. With 7 bases removed from V and 4 bases from J, the gap between germline ends came to 13 bases. Written as DNA, the CDR3 is TGTGCCAGCAAAGGGGAGGCCGTTAATGAAAAACTGTTTTTT. Residues: CASKGEAVNEKLFF.

The CDR3 DNA reads as TGTGCCAGCAGACCCGAGGAGCTTGGGGAGCTGTTTTTT. It is translated as CASRPEELGELFF. The gene calls are TRBV7-9 and TRBJ2-2; no reliable D call. Germline loops: CDR1 SEHNR, CDR2 FQNEAQ (reference sequence). Deletions cut 6 bases from V and 8 bases from J, with 13 bases between. This CDR3 has 13 amino acids.